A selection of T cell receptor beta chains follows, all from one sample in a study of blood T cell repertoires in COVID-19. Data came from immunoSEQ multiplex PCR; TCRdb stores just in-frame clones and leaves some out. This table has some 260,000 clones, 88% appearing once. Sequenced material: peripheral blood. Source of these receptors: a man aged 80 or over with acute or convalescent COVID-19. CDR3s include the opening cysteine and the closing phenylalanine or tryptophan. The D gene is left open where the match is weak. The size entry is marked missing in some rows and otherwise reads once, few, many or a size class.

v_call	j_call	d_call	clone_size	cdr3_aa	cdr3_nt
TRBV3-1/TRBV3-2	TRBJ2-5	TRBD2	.	CASSFLLAGRETQYF	TGTGCCAGCAGTTTTCTTTTAGCGGGAAGAGAGACCCAGTACTTC
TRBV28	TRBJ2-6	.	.	CASSDTGTSGANVLTF	TGTGCCAGCAGTGATACCGGGACTTCTGGGGCCAACGTCCTGACTTTC
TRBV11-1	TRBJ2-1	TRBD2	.	CASSYDGREGRYEQFF	TGTGCCAGCAGCTACGATGGTCGGGAGGGCCGCTATGAGCAGTTCTTC
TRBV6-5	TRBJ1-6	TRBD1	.	CASSTPGGYNSPLHF	TGTGCCAGCAGTACCCCAGGGGGCTATAATTCACCCCTCCACTTT
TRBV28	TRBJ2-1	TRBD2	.	CASSFLGGSSYNEQFF	TGTGCCAGCAGTTTTTTAGGCGGGAGTTCCTACAATGAGCAGTTCTTC
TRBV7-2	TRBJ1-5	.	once	CASSPGQIYSNQPQHF	TGTGCCAGCAGCCCCGGACAGATTTATAGCAATCAGCCCCAGCATTTT
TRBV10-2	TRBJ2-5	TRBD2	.	CASSSYGLAQETQYF	TGCGCCAGCAGTAGCTACGGACTAGCGCAAGAGACCCAGTACTTC
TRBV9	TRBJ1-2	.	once	CASSALASQEGGYTF	TGTGCCAGCTCCGCCCTAGCCAGTCAGGAAGGTGGCTACACCTTC
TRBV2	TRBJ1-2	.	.	CASSGSPRGYGYTF	TGTGCCAGCAGTGGGTCCCCACGGGGCTATGGCTACACCTTC
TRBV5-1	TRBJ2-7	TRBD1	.	CASSNRDSPYEQYF	TGCGCCAGCAGCAACCGGGACAGTCCCTACGAGCAGTACTTC
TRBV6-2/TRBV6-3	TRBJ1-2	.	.	CASSSAGSNYGYTF	TGTGCCAGCAGTTCCGCGGGAAGCAACTATGGCTACACCTTC
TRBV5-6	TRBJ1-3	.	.	CASSLNRDRAIYF	TGTGCCAGCAGCCTAAACAGGGATCGCGCCATATATTTT
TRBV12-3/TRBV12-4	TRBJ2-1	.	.	CASTSLYNEQFF	TGTGCCAGCACCAGTCTCTACAATGAGCAGTTCTTC
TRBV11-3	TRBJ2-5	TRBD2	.	CASSFSGSKQETQYF	TGTGCCAGCAGCTTTAGCGGGAGCAAACAAGAGACCCAGTACTTC
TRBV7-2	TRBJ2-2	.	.	CASRDRVGGTGELFF	TGTGCCAGCAGGGACCGGGTCGGAGGCACCGGGGAGCTGTTTTTT
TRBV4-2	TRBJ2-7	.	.	CASSQGVGVSSYEQYF	TGTGCCAGCAGCCAAGGTGTGGGCGTCAGCTCCTACGAGCAGTACTTC
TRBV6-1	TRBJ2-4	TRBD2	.	CASSDLSGGENIQYF	TGTGCCAGCAGTGACCTCAGCGGGGGCGAAAACATTCAGTACTTC
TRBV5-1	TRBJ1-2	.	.	CASSLGFGGASGYTF	TGCGCCAGCAGCTTGGGTTTTGGGGGGGCTTCTGGCTACACCTTC
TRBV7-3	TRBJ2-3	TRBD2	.	CASSGSGGITDTQYF	TGTGCCAGCAGCGGGAGCGGGGGAATCACAGATACGCAGTATTTT
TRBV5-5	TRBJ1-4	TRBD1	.	CASSSLGQLNEKLFF	TGTGCCAGCAGCTCCCTGGGACAGCTTAATGAAAAACTGTTTTTT
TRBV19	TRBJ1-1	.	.	CASSIVGEAEAFF	TGTGCCAGTAGTATAGTGGGGGAGGCTGAAGCTTTCTTT
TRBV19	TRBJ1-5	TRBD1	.	CASSTGGGLSNQPQHF	TGTGCCAGTAGTACAGGGGGCGGATTAAGCAATCAGCCCCAGCATTTT
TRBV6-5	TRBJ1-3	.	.	CASSYSTYRAGNTIYF	TGTGCCAGCAGTTACTCTACATACAGGGCTGGAAACACCATATATTTT
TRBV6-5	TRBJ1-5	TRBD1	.	CASSRDRGGNQPQHF	TGTGCCAGCAGTCGGGACAGGGGAGGCAATCAGCCCCAGCATTTT
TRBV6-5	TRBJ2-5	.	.	CASSYSSGETQYF	TGTGCCAGCAGTTACTCAAGCGGGGAGACCCAGTACTTC
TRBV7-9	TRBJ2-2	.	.	CASSREWGTGTGELFF	TGTGCCAGCAGCCGAGAATGGGGCACCGGCACCGGGGAGCTGTTTTTT
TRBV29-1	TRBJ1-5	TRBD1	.	CSVHRNRGFGSNQPQHF	TGCAGCGTTCATAGGAACAGGGGGTTTGGAAGCAATCAGCCCCAGCATTTT
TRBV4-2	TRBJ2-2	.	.	CASSPRAGAATGELFF	TGTGCCAGCAGCCCCAGAGCTGGGGCGGCCACCGGGGAGCTGTTTTTT
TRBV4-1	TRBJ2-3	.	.	CASSKGLEGTDTQYF	TGCGCCAGCAGCAAGGGCCTAGAGGGAACAGATACGCAGTATTTT
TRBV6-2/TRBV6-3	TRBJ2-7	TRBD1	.	CASSPSGGNYEQYF	TGTGCCAGCAGCCCTTCAGGGGGTAACTACGAGCAGTACTTC
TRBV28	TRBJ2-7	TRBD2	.	CASTAGVSEQYF	TGTGCCAGCACCGCGGGAGTGTCCGAGCAGTACTTC
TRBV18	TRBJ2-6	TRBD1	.	CASSLATGLNSGANVLTF	TGTGCCAGCTCACTGGCGACAGGGCTTAACTCTGGGGCCAACGTCCTGACTTTC
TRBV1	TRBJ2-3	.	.	CTSSQERQGPGLGVADTQYF	TGCACCAGCAGCCAAGAACGACAGGGCCCAGGACTTGGGGTAGCAGATACGCAGTATTTT
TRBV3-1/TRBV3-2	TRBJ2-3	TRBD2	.	CASSQDWRGAVGTQYF	TGTGCCAGCAGCCAAGACTGGCGGGGGGCCGTGGGTACGCAGTATTTT
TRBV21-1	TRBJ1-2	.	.	CASLQGSVYGYTF	TGTGCCAGCCTACAGGGGTCTGTCTATGGCTACACCTTC
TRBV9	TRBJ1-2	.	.	CASSVDRQDSYTF	TGTGCCAGCAGCGTCGATAGACAGGACAGCTACACCTTC
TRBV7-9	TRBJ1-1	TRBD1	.	CASSLRQGTDTEAFF	TGTGCCAGCAGCCTTCGACAGGGGACGGACACTGAAGCTTTCTTT
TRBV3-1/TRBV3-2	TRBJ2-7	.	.	CASSQDSGEQYF	TGTGCCAGCAGCCAAGATAGCGGCGAGCAGTACTTC
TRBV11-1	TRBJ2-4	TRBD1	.	CASSLRQGALRNIQYF	TGTGCCAGCAGCTTAAGACAGGGGGCTCTACGAAACATTCAGTACTTC
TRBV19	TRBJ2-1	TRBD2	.	CASSISGALSYNEQFF	TGTGCCAGTAGTATTAGCGGGGCCCTCTCCTACAATGAGCAGTTCTTC
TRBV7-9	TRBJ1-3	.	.	CASSTPSTGPGNTIYF	TGTGCCAGCAGCACCCCCTCGACAGGACCAGGAAACACCATATATTTT
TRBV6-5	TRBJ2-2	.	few	CASSRDRSNTGELFF	TGTGCCAGCAGCCGAGACAGGTCGAACACCGGGGAGCTGTTTTTT
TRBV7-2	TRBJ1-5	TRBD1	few	CASSPGGGNQPQHF	TGTGCCAGCAGCCCAGGGGGTGGTAATCAGCCCCAGCATTTT
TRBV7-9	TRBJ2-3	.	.	CASSFGRGSADTQYF	TGTGCCAGCAGCTTCGGCAGGGGATCTGCAGATACGCAGTATTTT
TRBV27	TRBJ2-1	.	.	CATSSLARNNEQFF	TGTGCCACCTCGTCCCTCGCCAGGAACAATGAGCAGTTCTTC
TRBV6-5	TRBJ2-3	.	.	CASNLDRSSTDTQYF	TGTGCCAGCAATCTTGACAGATCCAGCACAGATACGCAGTATTTT
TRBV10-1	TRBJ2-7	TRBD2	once	CASSDKSSGGHSYEQYF	TGCGCCAGCAGTGATAAATCTAGCGGGGGGCATTCCTACGAGCAGTACTTC
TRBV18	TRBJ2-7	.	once	CASSPDTGTYEQYF	TGTGCCAGCTCACCCGATACAGGTACCTACGAGCAGTACTTC
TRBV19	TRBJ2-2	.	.	CASSMAGGELFF	TGTGCCAGTAGTATGGCTGGCGGGGAGCTGTTTTTT
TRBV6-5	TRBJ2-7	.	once	CASSTDRSYEQYF	TGTGCCAGCAGCACCGACAGATCCTACGAGCAGTACTTC
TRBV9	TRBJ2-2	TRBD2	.	CASSPRLAGGANTGELFF	TGTGCCAGCAGCCCCCGTCTAGCGGGGGGGGCGAACACCGGGGAGCTGTTTTTT
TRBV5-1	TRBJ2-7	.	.	CASSLRGSSSYEQYF	TGCGCCAGCAGCTTGCGAGGCTCTTCCTCCTACGAGCAGTACTTC
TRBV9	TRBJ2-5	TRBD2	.	CASSIRREGPLETQYF	TGTGCCAGCAGCATCCGGCGGGAGGGCCCGTTGGAGACCCAGTACTTC
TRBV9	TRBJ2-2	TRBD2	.	CASSAIRLASNTGELFF	TGTGCCAGCAGCGCGATAAGACTAGCGTCTAACACCGGGGAGCTGTTTTTT
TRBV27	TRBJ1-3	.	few	CASSLRSSGNTIYF	TGTGCCAGCAGTTTAAGGAGCTCTGGAAACACCATATATTTT
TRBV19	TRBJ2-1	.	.	CASSGRDYNEQFF	TGTGCCAGTAGTGGCCGGGATTACAATGAGCAGTTCTTC
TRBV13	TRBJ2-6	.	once	CASSLQVASSGANVLTF	TGTGCCAGCAGCTTACAGGTCGCGAGCTCTGGGGCCAACGTCCTGACTTTC
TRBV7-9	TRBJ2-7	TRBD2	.	CASSLGTSGSYEQYF	TGTGCCAGCAGCCTCGGGACTAGCGGGAGTTACGAGCAGTACTTC
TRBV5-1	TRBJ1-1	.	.	CASSSYSPLNTEAFF	TGCGCCAGCAGCTCCTACAGTCCATTGAACACTGAAGCTTTCTTT
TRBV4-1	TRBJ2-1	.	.	CASSRGGSYNEQFF	TGCGCCAGCAGCCGAGGGGGCTCCTACAATGAGCAGTTCTTC